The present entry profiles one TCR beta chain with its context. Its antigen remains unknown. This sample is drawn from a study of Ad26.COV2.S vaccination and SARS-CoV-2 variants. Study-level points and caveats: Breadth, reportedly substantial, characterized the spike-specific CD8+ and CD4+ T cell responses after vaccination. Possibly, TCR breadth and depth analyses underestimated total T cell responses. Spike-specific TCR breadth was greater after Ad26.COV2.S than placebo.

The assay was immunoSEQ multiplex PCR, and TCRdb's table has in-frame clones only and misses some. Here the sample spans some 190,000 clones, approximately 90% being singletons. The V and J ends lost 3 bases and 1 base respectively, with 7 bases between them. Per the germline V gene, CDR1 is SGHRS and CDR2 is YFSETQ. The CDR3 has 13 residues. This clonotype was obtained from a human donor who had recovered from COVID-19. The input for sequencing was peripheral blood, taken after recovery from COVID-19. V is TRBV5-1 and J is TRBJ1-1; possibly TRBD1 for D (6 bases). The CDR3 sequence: CASSSQGNTEAFF. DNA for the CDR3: TGCGCCAGCAGCTCACAGGGGAACACTGAAGCTTTCTTT.